The 6 T cell receptor beta chains presented below share a single source sample, sequenced in a study of blood T cell repertoires in COVID-19. Using immunoSEQ multiplex PCR, the repertoire was profiled, and TCRdb retains in-frame clones only, with some absent. This sample has roughly 460,000 clones, with over 85% found just once. Specimen: peripheral blood. These receptors all come from a man younger than 35 with COVID-19, enrolled during active disease.

This clone was found once. The gene calls are TRBV6-6 and TRBJ2-1; D is ambiguous. Deletions cut 2 bases from V and 3 bases from J, with 8 bases between. The V gene's germline CDR1 is MNHNY and CDR2 SVGAGI (reference sequence). CDR3 length: 14 amino acids. The CDR3 coding sequence is TGTGCCAGCAGTTACACTGAATTCTACAATGAGCAGTTCTTC. Its translation is CASSYTEFYNEQFF.

This rearrangement joins TRBV5-1 to TRBJ1-1, with D possibly TRBD1 on 6 matching bases. Germline V gene sequence: CDR1 SGHRS, CDR2 YFSETQ. V was trimmed by 3 bases and J by 1 base, leaving 13 bases between them. The CDR3 runs to 15 residues. This CDR3 is CASSSDPDRNTEAFF. CDR3 coding DNA: TGCGCCAGCAGCTCGGATCCGGACAGGAACACTGAAGCTTTCTTT.

The V gene is TRBV2, the J gene TRBJ2-1; tentatively, D is TRBD2 (6 bases). CDR1 and CDR2 from the germline V gene are SNHLY and FYNNEI. This CDR3 spans 16 amino acids. V dropped 1 base and J dropped 0 bases, with 10 bases sitting between them. CDR3 sequence: CASSEEDGSSYNEQFF. As DNA, the CDR3 is TGTGCCAGCAGTGAAGAAGACGGGAGCTCCTACAATGAGCAGTTCTTC. Variable domain in full (rest from reference TRBV2 and TRBJ2-1): EPEVTQTPSHQVTQMGQEVILRCVPISNHLYFYWYRQILGQKVEFLVSFYNNEISEKSEIFDDQFSVERPDGSNFTLKIRSTKLEDSAMYFCASSEEDGSSYNEQFFGPGTRLTVL.

The chain carries TRBV19 and TRBJ2-7; TRBD1 agrees at 8 bases. This CDR3 is built from 14 residues. Germline V gene sequence: CDR1 LNHDA, CDR2 SQIVND (reference sequence). This CDR3 is CAIKDRARSYEQYF. CDR3 in DNA: TGTGCGATCAAGGACAGGGCCCGTTCCTACGAGCAGTACTTC.

The V gene is TRBV15, the J gene TRBJ2-7; D call uncertain. Germline V CDR1 and CDR2: LNHNV, YYDKDF (reference sequence). Trimming stripped 1 base from V and 6 bases from J, with 10 bases between. This CDR3 region has 13 residues. The CDR3 sequence: CATSRATESEQYF. As DNA, the CDR3 is TGTGCCACCAGCAGAGCCACGGAGAGCGAGCAGTACTTC.

V gene TRBV7-8 combines with J gene TRBJ2-2, with 7 nucleotides matching TRBD2. The CDR3 has 16 residues. The germline CDR1 and CDR2 sequences are SGHVS and FQNEAQ. The V gene end was trimmed by 1 base and the J gene end by 0 bases; junction bases not matched to a gene: 2. The CDR3 sequence is CASSLVGRANTGELFF. The CDR3 DNA follows: TGTGCCAGCAGCTTAGTTGGGAGGGCGAACACCGGGGAGCTGTTTTTT.